This entry lists 29 T cell receptor beta chains sequenced from one sample in a study of identical twins. MiXCR was run by TCRdb on the 5' RACE reads, yielding one entry per CDR3 protein. The table has under 900,000 distinct CDR3 sequences, approximately 13% seen once. The same sample was also studied in work on yellow fever vaccine responses in identical twins.

Sequencing was carried out using PBMCs. The receptors derive from a young woman in good health.

This clonotype occurred a few times. The genes are TRBV7-2 and TRBJ2-5; D ambiguous. The CDR3 has 12 residues. The V gene lost 4 bases and the J gene lost 9 bases, with 12 bases spanning the gap. CDR1 and CDR2 (germline): SGHTA, FQGNSA. CDR3 sequence reads: CASSSYRAAQYF. The CDR3 coding sequence is TGTGCCAGCAGCTCTTACCGGGCGGCCCAGTACTTC.

This clonotype has at least ten counts. The V gene is TRBV11-2, the J gene TRBJ2-3, with a possible D match to TRBD2 (6 bases). The V gene's germline CDR1 is SGHAT and CDR2 FQNNGV. The germline V and J ends were trimmed by 7 bases and 3 bases, with 14 bases remaining between them. The CDR3 is 14 amino acids. The CDR3: CASISSVSTDTQYF. Here the CDR3 DNA reads TGTGCCAGCATCTCTAGCGTCTCTACAGATACGCAGTATTTT. Drawing the rest from reference TRBV11-2 and TRBJ2-3, the complete variable domain is EAGVAQSPRYKIIEKRQSVAFWCNPISGHATLYWYQQILGQGPKLLIQFQNNGVVDDSQLPKDRFSAERLKGVDSTLKIQPAKLEDSAVYLCASISSVSTDTQYFGPGTRLTVL.

Only a few counts were recorded for this clonotype. The chain links TRBV7-9 to TRBJ2-2; TRBD2 is a possible D gene (7 bases). Trimming removed 10 bases from V and 5 bases from J, with 20 bases in between. This CDR3 region has 15 residues. From germline, CDR1 is SEHNR and CDR2 FQNEAQ (reference sequence). Here the CDR3 reads CANSQAGAGTGELFF. For the CDR3, the DNA is TGTGCCAACTCGCAGGCGGGGGCTGGGACCGGGGAGCTGTTTTTT.

V usage is TRBV9 and J usage is TRBJ1-1; D is undetermined. This CDR3 spans 17 amino acids. V was cut by 2 bases and J by 1 base, with 18 bases left in between. The germline CDR1 and CDR2 sequences are SGDLS and YYNGEE. CDR3 sequence (DNA): TGTGCCAGCAGCGTGCCTGAAGAACCGAGTACGAACACTGAAGCTTTCTTT. Protein product: CASSVPEEPSTNTEAFF.

The chain carries TRBV12-3 or TRBV12-4 and TRBJ2-6; the match to TRBD1 covers 7 bases. The CDR3 is made up of 15 amino acids. After removal of 6 bases from V and 3 bases from J, the junction contained 5 bases not matched to a gene. CDR3 bases: TGTGCCAGCAGCCTCGGGACAGTTGGGGCCAACGTCCTGACTTTC. It specifies CASSLGTVGANVLTF.

This clonotype was counted a few times. The J gene is TRBJ2-3, the V gene TRBV13; 11 nucleotides match TRBD2. This CDR3 is built from 16 residues. Trimming at V came to 2 bases and at J to 5 bases, leaving 6 bases not matched to a gene. The germline CDR1 and CDR2 sequences are PRHDT and FYEKMQ (reference sequence). Here the CDR3 DNA reads TGTGCCAGCAGCTTACCTAGCGGGGGGTTCTTAGATACGCAGTATTTT. This codes for CASSLPSGGFLDTQYF. The full variable domain, with the rest looked up from reference TRBV13 and TRBJ2-3, is AAGVIQSPRHLIKEKRETATLKCYPIPRHDTVYWYQQGPGQDPQFLISFYEKMQSDKGSIPDRFSAQQFSDYHSELNMSSLELGDSALYFCASSLPSGGFLDTQYFGPGTRLTVL.

This clonotype appeared a few times. The gene calls are TRBV20-1 and TRBJ1-1; 10 bases fit TRBD1. The V and J ends lost 0 bases and 0 bases, in that order; junction bases with no gene match: 7. CDR1 and CDR2 from the germline V gene are DFQATT and SNEGSKA (reference sequence). This CDR3 has 17 amino acids. This CDR3 is CSARDRDRGTMNTEAFF. In DNA form, the CDR3 reads TGCAGTGCTAGAGATAGGGACAGGGGAACCATGAACACTGAAGCTTTCTTT.

The chain uses TRBV20-1 and TRBJ2-5; 10 nucleotides agree with TRBD1. This CDR3 comprises 14 residues. CDR1 and CDR2 (germline): DFQATT, SNEGSKA (reference sequence). Losses at the gene ends were 4 bases for V and 4 bases for J; bases not matched to a gene: 6. The CDR3 loop is CSATPTGGAETQYF. The DNA of the CDR3 is TGCAGTGCTACCCCGACAGGGGGCGCAGAGACCCAGTACTTC.

This clonotype was seen only a few times. The genes are TRBV5-1 and TRBJ2-3, with a possible D match to TRBD2 (6 bases). This CDR3 is 15 amino acids long. Germline V gene lookup returns CDR1 SGHRS and CDR2 YFSETQ. Trimming stripped 0 bases from V and 3 bases from J, with 11 bases between. The CDR3 sequence is CASSLEGRRTDTQYF. CDR3 nucleotide sequence: TGCGCCAGCAGCTTGGAAGGGAGGCGGACAGATACGCAGTATTTT.

This clonotype occurred many times. The rearrangement uses TRBV5-8 and TRBJ1-5; D unclear. From germline, CDR1 is SGHTS and CDR2 YDEGEE. The V gene lost 2 bases and the J gene lost 0 bases, with 15 bases spanning the gap. The CDR3 sequence is 17 residues long. DNA of the CDR3: TGTGCCAGCAGCTTTAGGGTCTGGGCCTATAGCAATCAGCCCCAGCATTTT. This sequence encodes CASSFRVWAYSNQPQHF.

The sample holds a few counts of this clonotype. The chain recombines TRBV4-1 with TRBJ2-5; TRBD1 or TRBD2 may be the D gene (5 bases each). V lost 4 bases and J lost 5, with 11 bases in between. Per germline, CDR1 MGHRA and CDR2 YSYEKL. The CDR3 sequence is 13 residues long. CDR3 loop: CASSRGVRETQYF. DNA for the CDR3: TGCGCCAGCAGCCGAGGGGTACGGGAGACCCAGTACTTC.

The rearrangement links TRBV6-2 or TRBV6-3 to TRBJ2-2, with 9 nucleotides matching TRBD1. The CDR3 has 17 residues. V shed 6 bases and J 2 bases; nucleotides not matched to a gene: 10. The germline V gene has CDR1 MNHEY and CDR2 SVGEGT. Here the CDR3 DNA reads TGTGCCAGCAGCCCAAGGACAGGGGAACTTAACACCGGGGAGCTGTTTTTT. This sequence encodes CASSPRTGELNTGELFF.

The chain couples TRBV2 to TRBJ2-3; D is uncertain. Trimming removed 2 bases from V and 2 bases from J, with 11 bases in between. The CDR3 sequence is 15 residues long. From germline, CDR1 is SNHLY and CDR2 FYNNEI. The DNA for the CDR3 is TGTGCCAGCAGTGAATTGGTCACGAACACAGATACGCAGTATTTT. It specifies CASSELVTNTDTQYF.

The CDR3 coding sequence is TGCGCCAGCAGCACGGAGATGAATACTGGAAACACCATATATTTT. Encoded protein: CASSTEMNTGNTIYF. The J gene is TRBJ1-3, the V gene TRBV5-1; D remains ambiguous. The CDR3 extends over 15 amino acids. Trimming took 4 bases from V and 2 from J, leaving 13 bases between them. Per germline, CDR1 SGHRS and CDR2 YFSETQ.

The table lists this clonotype with many counts. The chain recombines TRBV2 with TRBJ2-1; 10 bases match TRBD2. Germline CDR1 is SNHLY and CDR2 is FYNNEI. The CDR3 loop spans 14 amino acids. V lost 7 bases, J lost 3 bases, and 3 bases stayed unmatched. The CDR3: CASTRTSGYNEQFF. The CDR3 DNA reads as TGTGCCAGCACCCGGACTAGCGGCTACAATGAGCAGTTCTTC.

Notes on this clonotype: This may come from a read error, since a much larger clone is one base off. This sequence joins TRBV2 and TRBJ2-3; TRBD1 agrees at 8 bases. V was clipped by 5 bases and J by 0 bases; unmatched bases: 4. The germline V gene encodes CDR1 SNHLY and CDR2 FYNNEI. The CDR3 extends over 15 amino acids. CDR3 nucleotide sequence: TGTGCCAGCAGTACCCGGACAGGGAGCACAGATACGCAGTATTTT. This sequence encodes CASSTRTGSTDTQYF.

The chain combines TRBV5-1 with TRBJ2-5; D may be TRBD2 (6 bases). CDR1 SGHRS and CDR2 YFSETQ come from the germline V gene. Trimming shortened V by 9 bases and J by 6 bases, and 24 bases separated the two germline ends. The CDR3 loop spans 15 amino acids. The chain's CDR3 is CATIRESRVHKTQYF. The CDR3 nucleotides are TGCGCCACCATCCGGGAGTCCAGGGTACATAAGACCCAGTACTTC.

This clonotype was counted only a few times. The chain combines TRBV11-2 with TRBJ1-1, with TRBD1 matching 7 bases. V trimming: 5 bases; J trimming: 5 bases; junction bases outside the gene matches: 17. CDR1 is SGHAT, CDR2 FQNNGV, per germline. The CDR3 extends over 17 amino acids. The DNA of the CDR3 is TGTGCCAGCAGCGCGATATATTTTTCCGACAGGGTGACTGAAGCTTTCTTT. Translation gives CASSAIYFSDRVTEAFF.

The chain couples TRBV3-1 to TRBJ2-1, with TRBD2 matching over 7 bases. The CDR3 consists of 15 residues. The V gene's germline CDR1 is LGHDT and CDR2 YNNKEL (reference sequence). Trimming took 0 bases from V and 9 from J; bases not matched to a gene: 8. CDR3 sequence: CASSQDGGPGGEQFF. The CDR3 nucleotides are TGTGCCAGCAGCCAAGACGGAGGGCCGGGAGGTGAGCAGTTCTTC.

This clonotype has more than one count but fewer than ten. The chain employs TRBV20-1 and TRBJ1-1; no clear D. This CDR3 contains 12 residues. The germline V and J ends were trimmed by 4 bases and 3 bases, with 9 bases remaining between them. Germline V gene lookup returns CDR1 DFQATT and CDR2 SNEGSKA (reference sequence). The CDR3 spells CSATNGDTEAFF. The CDR3 coding sequence is TGCAGTGCTACAAACGGGGACACTGAAGCTTTCTTT.

The V call is TRBV19, the J call TRBJ2-2, with 7 bases that match TRBD1. The germline gives CDR1 LNHDA, CDR2 SQIVND (reference sequence). This CDR3 comprises 14 residues. V was clipped by 6 bases and J by 6 bases; unmatched bases: 7. DNA for the CDR3: TGTGCCAGTAGAACACAGGGGCTTCCCGGGGAGCTGTTTTTT. It codes for CASRTQGLPGELFF.

This chain joins TRBV10-3 and TRBJ2-1; D unresolved. The ends were cut back, 0 bases at V and 12 bases at J, with 18 bases in the middle. The CDR3 sequence is 15 residues long. CDR1 is ENHRY, CDR2 SYGVKD, per germline. CDR3 sequence reads: CAISESTLRLGRQFF. CDR3 bases: TGTGCCATCAGTGAGTCCACCCTGCGACTCGGGCGGCAGTTCTTC.

The chain has TRBV19 and TRBJ2-1; D gene ambiguous. The ends were cut back, 2 bases at V and 8 bases at J, with 10 bases in the middle. This CDR3 contains 13 residues. From germline, CDR1 is LNHDA and CDR2 SQIVND (reference sequence). The CDR3 DNA is TGTGCCAGTAGTATAAACAGAGGCCATGAGCAGTTCTTC. Its protein is CASSINRGHEQFF.

This clonotype was seen a handful of times. Sequence at one end of the junction differs from germline and may be a read error. The chain employs TRBV9 and TRBJ2-3, with TRBD2 matching over 9 bases. Germline-derived CDR1 and CDR2 are SGDLS and YYNGEE. The CDR3 has 13 residues. The CDR3 loop reads CASSDLLAGDGVF. The CDR3, as DNA: TGTGCCAGCAGCGACCTCTTAGCGGGGGACGGGGTTTTT.

This clonotype was observed a handful of times. The J gene is TRBJ1-5, the V gene TRBV12-3 or TRBV12-4; D uncertain. V lost 3 bases, J lost 11 bases, and 11 bases lay in between. This CDR3 has 12 amino acids. CDR3 region: CASSLSSLAQHF. The CDR3 DNA follows: TGTGCCAGCAGTTTGAGTTCTCTAGCCCAGCATTTT.

The V call is TRBV20-1, the J call TRBJ2-3; 8 nucleotides align to TRBD2. CDR1 and CDR2 (germline): DFQATT, SNEGSKA (reference sequence). There are 16 residues in the CDR3. V lost 0 bases, J lost 3 bases, and 8 bases stayed unmatched. The CDR3 sequence: CSARDLSGGRTDTQYF. CDR3 nucleotides: TGCAGTGCTAGAGATCTGAGCGGGGGACGTACAGATACGCAGTATTTT.

A single count supports this clonotype. This clone may be a read error of a much larger clone one base away. The gene calls are TRBV2 and TRBJ2-1, with TRBD1 identical over 7 bases. The CDR3 has 17 amino acids. Germline CDR1 reads SNHLY; CDR2 reads FYNNEI. The ends lost 8 bases at V and 4 bases at J; junction bases unmatched: 17. CDR3 coding DNA: TGTGCCAGCTGTCCACCGAGACAGGGAAGAAGGTACAATGAGCAGTTCTTC. It encodes CASCPPRQGRRYNEQFF. The variable domain in full, completed from reference TRBV2 and TRBJ2-1, reads EPEVTQTPSHQVTQMGQEVILRCVPISNHLYFYWYRQILGQKVEFLVSFYNNEISEKSEIFDDQFSVERPDGSNFTLKIRSTKLEDSAMYFCASCPPRQGRRYNEQFFGPGTRLTVL.

The V gene is TRBV24-1, the J gene TRBJ2-3; TRBD2 agrees at 14 bases. The trim removed 4 bases at V and 9 bases at J, leaving 8 bases unmatched. The CDR3 covers 16 residues. Germline lookup yields CDR1 KGHDR and CDR2 SFDVKD. In DNA, the CDR3 is TGTGCCACCAGTGACCCGACTAGCGGGGGGGCCGAAACGCAGTATTTT. Translated, it gives CATSDPTSGGAETQYF.

V usage is TRBV4-2 and J usage is TRBJ1-1; TRBD1 might be the D (5 bases). Germline V lookup: CDR1 LGHNA, CDR2 YNFKEQ. Deletions cut 1 base from V and 11 bases from J, with 11 bases between. This CDR3 is built from 12 residues. CDR3 protein: CASSQGGPRAFF. DNA of the CDR3: TGTGCCAGCAGCCAAGGGGGACCTAGGGCTTTCTTT.